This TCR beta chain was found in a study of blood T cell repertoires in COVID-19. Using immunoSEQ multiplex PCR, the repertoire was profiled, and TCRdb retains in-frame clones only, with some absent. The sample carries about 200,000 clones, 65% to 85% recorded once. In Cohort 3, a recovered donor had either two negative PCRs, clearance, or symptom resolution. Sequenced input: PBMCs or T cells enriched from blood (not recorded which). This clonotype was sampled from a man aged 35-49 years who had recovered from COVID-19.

CDR3 residues: CASGPRGGQLWGYTF. The CDR3 nucleotides are TGCGCCAGCGGACCGCGAGGAGGGCAATTGTGGGGCTACACCTTC. The chain carries TRBV5-1 and TRBJ1-2; D gene uncertain. Trimming shortened V by 7 bases and J by 8 bases, and 24 bases separated the two germline ends. Germline CDR1 is SGHRS and CDR2 is YFSETQ. The CDR3 length is 15 residues.